This is a list of T cell receptor beta chains from one sample in a study of control samples from healthy donors and cancer patients. This table comes from immunoSEQ multiplex PCR, and its TCRdb copy is limited to in-frame clones, with some not included. The data hold 150,000 to 200,000 clones, with more than 85% observed a single time. Sequenced input: blood. The receptors originated from a woman aged 35 to 49 in good health. The CDR3 runs from the conserved cysteine through the conserved F or W. D genes are given only for firm matches. Some rows have no size entry. The others give once, few or many, or a class for an expanded clone.

size | J | V | length | D | CDR3 | DNA
few | TRBJ2-3 | TRBV29-1 | 13 | - | CSVEAGGSDTQYF | TGCAGCGTTGAGGCTGGGGGCTCAGATACGCAGTATTTT
- | TRBJ1-1 | TRBV7-2 | 14 | - | CASSLGPLLSEAFF | TGTGCCAGCAGCTTGGGACCGTTACTTTCTGAAGCTTTCTTT
once | TRBJ1-5 | TRBV19 | 15 | TRBD1 | CASSIIRDRDQPQHF | TGTGCCAGTAGTATAATAAGGGACAGGGACCAGCCCCAGCATTTT
- | TRBJ2-5 | TRBV3-1/TRBV3-2 | 12 | - | CASSQALGTQYF | TGTGCCAGCAGCCAAGCTCTAGGGACCCAGTACTTC
once | TRBJ2-7 | TRBV27 | 15 | - | CASSLSWGAPHEQYF | TGTGCCAGCAGTTTATCGTGGGGGGCTCCCCACGAGCAGTACTTC
few | TRBJ1-4 | TRBV15 | 15 | - | CATSNRTPALEKLFF | TGTGCCACCAGCAACCGGACACCCGCTCTGGAAAAACTGTTTTTT
- | TRBJ2-5 | TRBV7-9 | 15 | - | CASSQQRGAGETQYF | TGTGCCAGCAGCCAGCAACGGGGGGCAGGGGAGACCCAGTACTTC
- | TRBJ1-6 | TRBV2 | 14 | - | CASSAGTGNSPLHF | TGTGCCAGCAGTGCAGGGACGGGGAATTCACCCCTCCACTTT
once | TRBJ1-4 | TRBV2 | 13 | TRBD1 | CASTPGGWEKLFF | TGTGCCAGCACTCCAGGGGGCTGGGAAAAACTGTTTTTT
- | TRBJ1-2 | TRBV5-4 | 16 | TRBD1 | CASSGGTGGWSYGYTF | TGTGCCAGCAGCGGCGGGACAGGGGGTTGGTCCTATGGCTACACCTTC
- | TRBJ1-6 | TRBV10-3 | 14 | - | CAIRGGSYNSPLHF | TGTGCCATCAGGGGAGGATCCTATAATTCACCCCTCCACTTT
- | TRBJ1-6 | TRBV7-2 | 13 | - | CASSLTIGSPLHF | TGTGCCAGCAGCTTAACAATCGGTTCACCCCTCCACTTT
- | TRBJ2-1 | TRBV2 | 9 | TRBD1 | CAINRGEFF | TGTGCCATTAACAGGGGAGAGTTCTTC
- | TRBJ1-1 | TRBV7-9 | 17 | - | CATGRILHGAGNTEAFF | TGTGCCACCGGACGTATCCTCCATGGGGCCGGGAACACTGAAGCTTTCTTT
- | TRBJ2-5 | TRBV7-8 | 13 | TRBD1 | CASSVDRGETQYF | TGTGCCAGCAGCGTAGACAGGGGGGAGACCCAGTACTTC
- | TRBJ1-1 | TRBV10-1 | 15 | - | CASSDPRRPNTEAFF | TGCGCCAGCAGTGACCCCCGAAGACCAAACACTGAAGCTTTCTTT
once | TRBJ2-3 | TRBV10-3 | 16 | - | CAISGRTGRSTDTQYF | TGTGCCATCAGCGGGAGGACAGGGCGTAGCACAGATACGCAGTATTTT
- | TRBJ1-1 | TRBV23-1 | 14 | - | CASSPPAGDTEAFF | TGCGCCAGCAGTCCTCCCGCGGGGGACACTGAAGCTTTCTTT
- | TRBJ1-2 | TRBV5-1 | 14 | TRBD1 | CASSLAEGQAAGTF | TGCGCCAGCAGCTTGGCGGAGGGACAGGCGGCGGGCACCTTC
- | TRBJ1-5 | TRBV10-3 | 16 | TRBD1 | CAISEPGQGAGQPQHF | TGTGCCATCAGTGAGCCGGGACAGGGGGCAGGTCAGCCCCAGCATTTT
- | TRBJ2-5 | TRBV5-6 | 16 | TRBD2 | CASSWGGLFSVETQYF | TGTGCCAGCAGCTGGGGGGGACTCTTCTCCGTAGAGACCCAGTACTTC
- | TRBJ1-1 | TRBV3-1/TRBV3-2 | 13 | - | CASSNQWDTEAFF | TGTGCCAGCAGCAACCAATGGGACACTGAAGCTTTCTTT
- | TRBJ2-2 | TRBV6-6 | 14 | - | CASSYSPNTGELFF | TGTGCCAGCAGTTACTCACCAAACACCGGGGAGCTGTTTTTT
- | TRBJ1-2 | TRBV2 | 15 | - | CASSEIHGVTGGYTF | TGTGCCAGCAGTGAAATTCACGGGGTGACGGGCGGCTACACCTTC
- | TRBJ1-2 | TRBV13 | 13 | - | CASSLRVDYGYTF | TGTGCCAGCAGCTTAAGGGTGGACTATGGCTACACCTTC
once | TRBJ1-2 | TRBV12-3/TRBV12-4 | 13 | - | CASSSREDYGYTF | TGTGCCAGCAGCTCCAGGGAGGACTATGGCTACACCTTC
- | TRBJ2-1 | TRBV29-1 | 12 | - | CSVFHSVGEQFF | TGCAGCGTTTTCCACTCGGTGGGTGAGCAGTTCTTC
- | TRBJ2-2 | TRBV10-3 | 13 | - | CAITPAGIGELFF | TGTGCCATCACCCCCGCCGGGATCGGGGAGCTGTTTTTT
- | TRBJ2-1 | TRBV12-3/TRBV12-4 | 13 | - | CASSLAGSGEQFF | TGTGCCAGCAGTTTAGCAGGGTCGGGTGAGCAGTTCTTC
- | TRBJ2-3 | TRBV29-1 | 12 | - | CSVYRGTDTQYF | TGCAGCGTTTATAGGGGCACAGATACGCAGTATTTT
once | TRBJ2-2 | TRBV4-1 | 16 | TRBD2 | CASSRSASGGHGELFF | TGCGCCAGCAGCCGTTCGGCTAGCGGGGGTCACGGGGAGCTGTTTTTT
- | TRBJ2-3 | TRBV27 | 15 | TRBD2 | CASNLAGGFRDTQYF | TGTGCCAGCAATTTAGCGGGGGGCTTTCGGGATACGCAGTATTTT
- | TRBJ1-1 | TRBV10-1 | 12 | - | CASLGLDTEAFF | TGCGCCAGCCTCGGGTTAGACACTGAAGCTTTCTTT
- | TRBJ1-1 | TRBV5-1 | 15 | - | CASTRSGTQNTEAFF | TGCGCCAGCACCCGGTCTGGCACCCAGAACACTGAAGCTTTCTTT
- | TRBJ1-5 | TRBV12-5 | 16 | - | CASGLVRGSMNQPQHF | TGTGCTAGTGGTTTGGTACGGGGGAGTATGAATCAGCCCCAGCATTTT
once | TRBJ1-2 | TRBV3-1/TRBV3-2 | 13 | - | CASRPTDNYGYTF | TGTGCCAGCAGACCGACAGATAACTATGGCTACACCTTC
- | TRBJ2-1 | TRBV2 | 16 | - | CASSAPPGATEAEQFF | TGTGCCAGCAGTGCCCCGCCGGGGGCAACGGAGGCTGAGCAGTTCTTC
- | TRBJ1-5 | TRBV21-1 | 16 | - | CASRGAHLLSNQPQHF | TGTGCCAGCAGGGGAGCCCACCTTCTTAGCAATCAGCCCCAGCATTTT